This TCR beta chain was recovered during a study of T-cell reconstitution after alpha-beta-depleted transplantation in children. Study results and limitations: Alpha-beta T cells present about two months after transplant were reported to originate from several hundred expanded graft clones. Newly generated T cells supplied most T-cell counts and diversity one year post-transplant. Where some patients showed high TCRbeta diversity at day 60, it came from recipient T cells and thymic progenitors that had survived.

Unique molecular identifiers featured in how the TCRbeta library was prepared. Via MiXCR, TCRdb re-called the PCR reads, giving one row per CDR3 protein. The sample holds around 250,000 distinct CDR3 sequences, about 26% seen once. About this clonotype: What it recognizes is unknown.

Trimming took 5 bases from V and 0 from J, leaving 11 bases between them. Looked up from germline, CDR1 is PRHDT and CDR2 is FYEKMQ (reference sequence). This CDR3 contains 16 residues. This sequence originates from a girl aged 2 to 9 with Fanconi anemia, due to receive a stem cell transplant. The input for sequencing was PBMCs, taken before TCRalphabeta/CD19-depleted stem cell transplant. The rearrangement joins TRBV13 to TRBJ2-6; D perhaps matches TRBD1 (6 bases). The CDR3 sequence: CASSATGFSGANVLTF. The CDR3 region has the DNA TGTGCCAGCAGCGCGACAGGTTTCTCTGGGGCCAACGTCCTGACTTTC. The entire variable domain, with the rest obtained from reference TRBV13 and TRBJ2-6, is as follows: AAGVIQSPRHLIKEKRETATLKCYPIPRHDTVYWYQQGPGQDPQFLISFYEKMQSDKGSIPDRFSAQQFSDYHSELNMSSLELGDSALYFCASSATGFSGANVLTFGAGSRLTVL.